These 30 T cell receptor beta chains originate from one sample sequenced in a study of cytomegalovirus exposure and HLA in healthy donors. Primers included in the PCR were 60 Vbeta and 13 Jbeta primers. Clones were sequenced by immunoSEQ multiplex PCR, and TCRdb holds only the in-frame ones, with some missing. The repertoire holds about 140,000 clones, approximately 80% seen once, with about 2.4% in the top ten. Sequenced input: PBMCs. These receptors came from a man between 50 and 59 years old in good health and CMV-seronegative.

J is TRBJ2-2 and V is TRBV29-1; D may be TRBD2 (6 bases). Germline lookup yields CDR1 SQVTM and CDR2 ANQGSEA. The CDR3 is 16 amino acids. V shed 8 bases and J shed 5 bases, with 24 bases lying between them. In DNA, the CDR3 is TGCAGCCTCCTTATTGGAGGGTTGGGGTCGACCGGGGAGCTGTTTTTT. This gives the protein CSLLIGGLGSTGELFF.

The chain links TRBV5-1 to TRBJ2-1, with 9 bases fitting TRBD2. CDR3 length equals 18 residues. The V gene end was trimmed by 3 bases and the J gene end by 0 bases; junction bases not matched to a gene: 10. CDR1 and CDR2 (germline): SGHRS, YFSETQ. This CDR3 reads CASSSGGGSGSSYNEQFF. In DNA form, the CDR3 reads TGCGCCAGCAGCTCGGGAGGGGGTAGCGGGAGCTCCTACAATGAGCAGTTCTTC.

V gene TRBV4-1 combines with J gene TRBJ2-1; 7 nucleotides match TRBD2. The V gene end was trimmed by 7 bases and the J gene end by 3 bases; junction bases not matched to a gene: 6. Germline CDR1 and CDR2: MGHRA and YSYEKL. The CDR3 consists of 14 residues. The CDR3 is CASTSTSSYNEQFF. CDR3 coding DNA: TGCGCCAGCACCTCGACTAGCAGCTACAATGAGCAGTTCTTC.

The chain is built from TRBV7-3 and TRBJ2-3; D might be TRBD1 (5 bases). V was clipped by 5 bases and J by 8 bases, with 14 bases between them. CDR1 SGHTA and CDR2 FQGTGA come from the germline V gene. The CDR3 has 13 amino acids. The CDR3 sequence: CASSPKDSSTQYF. In DNA, the CDR3 is TGTGCCAGCAGCCCAAAAGACAGTAGTACGCAGTATTTT.

The genes are TRBV11-2 and TRBJ2-1, with 7 bases aligning to TRBD2. The germline V gene has CDR1 SGHAT and CDR2 FQNNGV. Unmatched junction bases numbered 9, after V lost 6 bases and J lost 4 bases. The CDR3 is made up of 15 amino acids. CDR3 sequence reads: CASSPRDYSYNEQFF. In DNA, the CDR3 is TGTGCCAGCAGTCCCCGGGACTACTCATACAATGAGCAGTTCTTC.

The rearrangement joins TRBV12-1 to TRBJ2-1; the DNA was not used to check the table's D call, TRBD1. TRBV12-1 is tagged as a pseudogene. CDR3 length: 15 amino acids. CDR3 DNA sequence: TGTGCCAGCAGCTTTGCGCTGGGCAGGGTGAATGAGCAGTTCTTC. This gives the protein CASSFALGRVNEQFF.

The chain joins TRBV9 to TRBJ2-3; tentatively, D is TRBD1 (6 bases). Trimming shortened V by 0 bases and J by 2 bases, and 10 bases separated the two germline ends. CDR1 is SGDLS, CDR2 YYNGEE, per germline. The CDR3 has 15 amino acids. CDR3 residues: CASSVDGTNTDTQYF. CDR3 bases: TGTGCCAGCAGCGTAGACGGGACAAACACAGATACGCAGTATTTT.

This chain connects TRBV12-5 to TRBJ2-5; a possible D gene is TRBD2 (6 bases). CDR3 length: 13 residues. CDR1 and CDR2 from the germline V gene are LGHNT and FRNRAP. V lost 1 base and J lost 7, with 10 bases in between. The CDR3 loop reads CASGLGDSPTQYF. DNA of the CDR3: TGTGCTAGTGGTTTGGGGGACTCCCCGACCCAGTACTTC.

The chain combines TRBV11-1 with TRBJ2-1; 12 bases align to TRBD2. The length of the CDR3 is 18 residues. Germline CDR1 is SGHAT and CDR2 is FQDESV (reference sequence). The V and J ends lost 5 bases and 5 bases, in that order; junction bases with no gene match: 13. In DNA, the CDR3 is TGTGCCAGCAGCAACCCTACCCCTAGCGGGAGGGCCCACAATGAGCAGTTCTTC. Amino acid sequence: CASSNPTPSGRAHNEQFF.

Notes on this clone: One end of the junction does not line up with germline, which may come from a read error. The chain joins TRBV19 to TRBJ1-3; 7 bases agree with TRBD1. The CDR3 contains 10 residues. Germline CDR1 is LNHDA and CDR2 is SQIVND (reference sequence). CDR3 sequence reads: CASRAGTEHF. CDR3 coding DNA: TGTGCCAGTAGAGCCGGGACAGAGCATTTT.

The chain has TRBV18 and TRBJ1-2; D is perhaps TRBD1 (6 bases). V was shortened by 3 bases and J by 2 bases, with 7 bases between the two germline ends. This CDR3 region has 13 residues. Looked up from germline, CDR1 is KGHSH and CDR2 is LQKENI. CDR3 DNA sequence: TGTGCCAGCTCACCTCAGGGGAACTATGGCTACACCTTC. It yields the protein CASSPQGNYGYTF.

In the case of this clone: One end of the junction does not line up with germline, which may come from a read error. V and J are TRBV30 and TRBJ2-5, with 9 bases matching TRBD1. This CDR3 spans 14 amino acids. Germline CDR1 GTSNPN, CDR2 SVGIG (reference sequence). Here the CDR3 DNA reads TGTGTCTGGTATGGGACAGGGATACAAGAGACCCAGTACTTC. Amino acids: CVWYGTGIQETQYF.

This chain joins TRBV27 and TRBJ1-4; D is perhaps TRBD1 (6 bases). The CDR3 is 15 residues long. The germline gives CDR1 MNHEY, CDR2 SMNVEV (reference sequence). Trimming removed 5 bases from V and 4 bases from J, with 14 bases in between. The CDR3 region has the DNA TGTGCCAGCAGTGTTAACGGACAGATTAATGAAAAACTGTTTTTT. Its translation: CASSVNGQINEKLFF.

The J gene is TRBJ2-7, the V gene TRBV18, with a possible D match to TRBD1 (6 bases). V lost 6 bases and J 2 bases, leaving 11 bases between the germline ends. The CDR3 sequence is 13 residues long. Germline CDR1 KGHSH, CDR2 LQKENI. The CDR3 protein is CASSPRGTYEQYF. The CDR3 DNA reads as TGTGCCAGCTCGCCCAGGGGCACCTACGAGCAGTACTTC.

The chain is built from TRBV7-2 and TRBJ1-1; weak D call: TRBD1 (6 bases). CDR3 length equals 14 residues. Germline CDR1 SGHTA, CDR2 FQGNSA. V gave up 1 base and J gave up 4 bases, with 10 bases separating them. The CDR3 loop is CASSLGYRATEAFF. DNA of the CDR3: TGTGCCAGCAGCTTAGGGTACAGGGCCACTGAAGCTTTCTTT.

V gene TRBV7-6 combines with J gene TRBJ1-5; D is uncertain. Trimming stripped 5 bases from V and 3 bases from J, with 5 bases between. The V gene's germline CDR1 is SGHVS and CDR2 FNYEAQ. CDR3 size: 12 residues. CDR3 DNA: TGTGCCAGCAGCAACAACAATCAGCCCCAGCATTTT. Protein sequence: CASSNNNQPQHF.

This clone was found a few times. The gene calls are TRBV6-6 and TRBJ2-5; tentatively, D is TRBD1 (6 bases). Between the trimmed V and J ends, which lost 6 bases and 5 bases, there was a span of 13 bases. Germline assignment: CDR1 MNHNY and CDR2 SVGAGI (reference sequence). This CDR3 has 13 amino acids. DNA for the CDR3: TGTGCCAGCAGACAGGGTCTGGGGGAGACCCAGTACTTC. Translating it yields CASRQGLGETQYF.

This rearrangement joins TRBV28 to TRBJ1-2; D perhaps matches TRBD1 (6 bases). This CDR3 is 12 amino acids long. Germline lookup yields CDR1 MDHEN and CDR2 SYDVKM. V lost 7 bases and J lost 7, with 13 bases in between. CDR3 protein: CASNSDSPGYTF. The CDR3 DNA reads as TGTGCCAGCAACTCGGACAGTCCTGGCTACACCTTC.

The sample holds a few counts of this clone. V is TRBV5-6 and J is TRBJ2-6, with D perhaps matching TRBD1 (5 bases). The germline gives CDR1 SGHDT, CDR2 YYEEEE. This CDR3 spans 15 amino acids. V was shortened by 0 bases and J by 4 bases, with 8 bases between the two germline ends. The CDR3 sequence is CASSLAGSGANVLTF. In DNA, the CDR3 is TGTGCCAGCAGCTTGGCAGGGTCAGGGGCCAACGTCCTGACTTTC.

This rearrangement joins TRBV12-5 to TRBJ2-1; 12 bases fit TRBD1. Germline V gene sequence: CDR1 LGHNT, CDR2 FRNRAP. The CDR3 runs 16 residues. V shed 6 bases, J shed 12 bases, and the junction held 15 bases outside the gene matches. The CDR3, as DNA: TGTGCTAGTGGCCCTAGCACCGGGACAGGGGGCGGTGGGCAGTTCTTC. It yields the protein CASGPSTGTGGGGQFF.

V usage is TRBV29-1 and J usage is TRBJ2-7; TRBD2 aligns across 12 bases. From germline, CDR1 is SQVTM and CDR2 ANQGSEA. CDR3 size: 13 residues. V shed 3 bases and J 6 bases; nucleotides not matched to a gene: 3. The CDR3 is CSVERLAGVEQYF. Written as DNA, the CDR3 is TGCAGCGTTGAGCGACTAGCGGGAGTCGAGCAGTACTTC.

The V call is TRBV6-1, the J call TRBJ1-1; unclear D gene. Germline V gene lookup returns CDR1 MNHNS and CDR2 SASEGT. V was trimmed by 2 bases and J by 11 bases, leaving 21 bases between them. The CDR3 runs to 15 residues. The CDR3 reads CASSEHLDPSTRAFF. The CDR3 DNA follows: TGTGCCAGCAGTGAACATCTAGATCCCTCGACTAGGGCTTTCTTT.

This clone showed up just once. The chain employs TRBV18 and TRBJ2-2, with TRBD1 identical over 10 bases. This CDR3 comprises 19 residues. The germline V gene encodes CDR1 KGHSH and CDR2 LQKENI. V was pared by 4 bases and J by 1 base, with 12 bases of the junction left unmatched. CDR3 protein: CASSREGQGSGRNTGELFF. CDR3 coding DNA: TGTGCCAGCTCACGGGAGGGACAGGGGAGCGGCCGGAACACCGGGGAGCTGTTTTTT.

The gene calls are TRBV18 and TRBJ1-4; possibly TRBD1 for D (6 bases). The CDR3 extends over 15 amino acids. CDR1 and CDR2 from the germline V gene are KGHSH and LQKENI. The V gene lost 1 base and the J gene lost 8 bases, with 14 bases spanning the gap. DNA for the CDR3: TGTGCCAGCTCACCACTCCGGGACATTAACGAAAAACTGTTTTTT. It encodes CASSPLRDINEKLFF.

The V and J genes are TRBV19 and TRBJ1-6; the D gene is possibly TRBD1 (6 bases). This CDR3 comprises 16 residues. Per the germline V gene, CDR1 is LNHDA and CDR2 is SQIVND (reference sequence). V gave up 7 bases and J gave up 6 bases, with 19 bases separating them. CDR3 in amino acids: CASTDVLRTVNSPLHF. The DNA of the CDR3 is TGTGCCAGTACCGACGTCCTGAGGACAGTTAATTCACCCCTCCACTTT.

Only a few counts were recorded for this clone. V is TRBV6-5 and J is TRBJ2-1; 8 bases are a match to TRBD2. Trimming at V came to 7 bases and at J to 0 bases, leaving 5 bases not matched to a gene. The V gene's germline CDR1 is MNHEY and CDR2 SVGAGI. This CDR3 contains 15 residues. Here the CDR3 DNA reads TGTGCCAGCACCATTAGCGGGAACTCCTACAATGAGCAGTTCTTC. Protein sequence: CASTISGNSYNEQFF.

The chain uses TRBV19 and TRBJ1-5; 8 bases are a match to TRBD1. J gave up 5 bases and V 7 bases, and 7 bases lay outside the gene matches. CDR1 is LNHDA and CDR2 is SQIVND in the germline V gene (reference sequence). The CDR3 is 14 residues long. CDR3 region: CASTGDRSYQPQHF. In DNA form, the CDR3 reads TGTGCCAGTACAGGGGACAGGTCTTATCAGCCCCAGCATTTT.

The chain uses TRBV27 and TRBJ2-1, with a tentative D call TRBD2 (6 bases). There are 18 residues in the CDR3. The ends were cut back, 4 bases at V and 0 bases at J, with 19 bases in the middle. Germline values: CDR1 MNHEY, CDR2 SMNVEV (reference sequence). The CDR3 nucleotides are TGTGCCAGCAGTTCCAACCTTGAGCGGGCCAGCTCCTACAATGAGCAGTTCTTC. This translates into CASSSNLERASSYNEQFF.

The genes are TRBV27 and TRBJ2-1; D possibly corresponds to TRBD1 (5 bases). Per the germline V gene, CDR1 is MNHEY and CDR2 is SMNVEV (reference sequence). Trimming shortened V by 6 bases and J by 6 bases, and 12 bases separated the two germline ends. The CDR3 runs 13 residues. The chain's CDR3 is CASSHPQGNEQFF. DNA for the CDR3: TGTGCCAGCAGCCACCCCCAGGGCAATGAGCAGTTCTTC.

V is TRBV7-9 and J is TRBJ2-3; 11 bases fit TRBD2. The V segment lost 3 bases and the J segment 0 bases; nucleotides outside the gene matches: 2. The CDR3 runs to 16 residues. Germline CDR1 SEHNR, CDR2 FQNEAQ (reference sequence). The CDR3 DNA reads as TGTGCCAGCAGCTTCCGACTAGCGGGGAGCACAGATACGCAGTATTTT. Translation: CASSFRLAGSTDTQYF.